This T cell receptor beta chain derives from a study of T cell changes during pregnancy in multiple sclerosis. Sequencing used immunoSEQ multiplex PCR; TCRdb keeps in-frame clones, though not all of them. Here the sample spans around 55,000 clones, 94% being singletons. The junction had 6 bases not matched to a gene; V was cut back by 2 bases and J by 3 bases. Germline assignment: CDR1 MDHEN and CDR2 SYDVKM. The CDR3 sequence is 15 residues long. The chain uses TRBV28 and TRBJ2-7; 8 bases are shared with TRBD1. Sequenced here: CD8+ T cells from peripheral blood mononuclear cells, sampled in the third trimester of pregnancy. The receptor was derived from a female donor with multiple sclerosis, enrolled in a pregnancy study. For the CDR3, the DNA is TGTGCCAGCAGTTTACTCGGGACAGGAGACTACGAGCAGTACTTC. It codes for CASSLLGTGDYEQYF.